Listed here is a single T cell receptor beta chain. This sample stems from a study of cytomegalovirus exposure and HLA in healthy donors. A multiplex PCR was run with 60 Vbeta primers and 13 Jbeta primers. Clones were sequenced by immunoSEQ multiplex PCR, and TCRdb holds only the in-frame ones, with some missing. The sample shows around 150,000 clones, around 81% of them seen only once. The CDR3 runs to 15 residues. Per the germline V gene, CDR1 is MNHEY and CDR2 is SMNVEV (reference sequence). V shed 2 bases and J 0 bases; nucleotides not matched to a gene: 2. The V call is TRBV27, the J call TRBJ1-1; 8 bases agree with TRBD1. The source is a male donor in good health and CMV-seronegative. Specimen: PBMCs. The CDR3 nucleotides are TGTGCCAGCAGTTTAATACAGGGGGTGAACACTGAAGCTTTCTTT. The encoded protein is CASSLIQGVNTEAFF.